This T cell receptor (beta chain) is drawn from a study of control samples from healthy donors and cancer patients. The repertoire was sequenced with immunoSEQ multiplex PCR; TCRdb's copy has only in-frame clones and lacks some. The sample includes about 160,000 clones, about 94% seen only once; the top ten take more than 8%. Input material: blood. The receptor was derived from a middle-aged woman in good health.

The CDR3 region has the DNA TGCGCCAGCAGCTTGGGGGGCGGTGGGGTCAATGAGCAGTTCTTC. Protein product: CASSLGGGGVNEQFF. J is TRBJ2-1 and V is TRBV5-1; a possible D gene is TRBD1 (5 bases). This CDR3 has 15 amino acids. Trimming cost V 0 bases and J 6 bases, with 13 bases left between them. CDR1 is SGHRS, CDR2 YFSETQ, per germline.